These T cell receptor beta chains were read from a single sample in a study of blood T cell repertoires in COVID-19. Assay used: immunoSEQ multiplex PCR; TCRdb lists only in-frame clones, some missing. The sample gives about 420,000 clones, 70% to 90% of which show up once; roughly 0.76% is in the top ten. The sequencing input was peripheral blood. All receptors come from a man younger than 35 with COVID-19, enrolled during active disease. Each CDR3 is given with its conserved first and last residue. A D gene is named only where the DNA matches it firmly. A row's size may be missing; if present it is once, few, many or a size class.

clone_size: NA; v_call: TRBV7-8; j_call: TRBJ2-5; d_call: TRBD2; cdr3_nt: TGTGCCAGCAGCCCTTCCCCAGCGGGAGGGCGGGAGACCCAGTACTTC; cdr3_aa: CASSPSPAGGRETQYF
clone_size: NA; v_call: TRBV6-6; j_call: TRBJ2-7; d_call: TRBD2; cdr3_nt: TGTGCCAGCAGTTCACTCAGCGGGAGAAGCCTCTACGAGCAGTACTTC; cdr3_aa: CASSSLSGRSLYEQYF
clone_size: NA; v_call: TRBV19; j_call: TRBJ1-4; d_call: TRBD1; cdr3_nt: TGTGCCAGTAGTCAACAGGGGGCTGGAGAAAAACTGTTTTTT; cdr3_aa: CASSQQGAGEKLFF
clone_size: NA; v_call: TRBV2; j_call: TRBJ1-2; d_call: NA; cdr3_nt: TGTGCCAGCGATAAAAAATGGGACACTGGCTACACCTTC; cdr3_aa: CASDKKWDTGYTF
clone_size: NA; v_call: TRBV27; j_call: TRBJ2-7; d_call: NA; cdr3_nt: TGTGCCAGCAGTTTAACAGGGAGCTACGAGCAGTACTTC; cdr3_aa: CASSLTGSYEQYF
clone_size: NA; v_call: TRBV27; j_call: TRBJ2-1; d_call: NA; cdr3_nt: TGTGCCAGCAGTTTATCCGCAGGGGAGAGGTACAATGAGCAGTTCTTC; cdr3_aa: CASSLSAGERYNEQFF
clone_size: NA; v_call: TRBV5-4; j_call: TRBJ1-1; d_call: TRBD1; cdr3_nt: TGTGCCAGCAGTTACTACCCCGGGACAGGGTCCTCTGGAAGGACTGAAGCTTTCTTT; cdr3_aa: CASSYYPGTGSSGRTEAFF
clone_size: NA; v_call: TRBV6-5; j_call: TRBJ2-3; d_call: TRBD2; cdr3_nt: TGTGCCAGTAGTTTGGGGGGACTAGCCGGAGATACGCAGTATTTT; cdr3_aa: CASSLGGLAGDTQYF
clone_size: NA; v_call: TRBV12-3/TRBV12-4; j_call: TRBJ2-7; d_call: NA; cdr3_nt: TGTGCCAGCAGTTTTACAGGGCTCTACGAGCAGTACTTC; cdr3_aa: CASSFTGLYEQYF
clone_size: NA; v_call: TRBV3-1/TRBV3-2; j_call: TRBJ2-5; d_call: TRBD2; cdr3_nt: TGTGCCAGCAGCCTTACAGCGGGAGGAAAAGAGACCCAGTACTTC; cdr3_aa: CASSLTAGGKETQYF
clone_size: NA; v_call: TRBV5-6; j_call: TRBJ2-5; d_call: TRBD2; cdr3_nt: TGTGCCAGCAGCTATTGGGGCCTAGCGGGGGGGCCTTGGGAGACCCAGTACTTC; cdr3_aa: CASSYWGLAGGPWETQYF
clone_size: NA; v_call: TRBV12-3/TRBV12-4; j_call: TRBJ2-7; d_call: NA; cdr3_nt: TGTGCCAGCAGCTACAGGGACATCAACGAGCAGTACTTC; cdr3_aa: CASSYRDINEQYF
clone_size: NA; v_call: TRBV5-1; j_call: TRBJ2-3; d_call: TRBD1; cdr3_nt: TGCGCCAGCAGTCGGACAGGGGTGGGAGATACGCAGTATTTT; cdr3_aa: CASSRTGVGDTQYF
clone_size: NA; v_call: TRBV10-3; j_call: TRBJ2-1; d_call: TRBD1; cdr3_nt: TGTGCCATCAGTGGAAACGACAGGGTCTACAATGAGCAGTTCTTC; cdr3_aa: CAISGNDRVYNEQFF
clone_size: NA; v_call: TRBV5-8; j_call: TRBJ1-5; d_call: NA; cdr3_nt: TGTGCCAGCAGCCTGAGTGACCGGAAAAGGAGGCCCCAGCATTTT; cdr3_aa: CASSLSDRKRRPQHF
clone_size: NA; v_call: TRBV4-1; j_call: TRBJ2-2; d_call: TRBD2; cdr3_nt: TGCGCCAGCAGCCACGGGTGGACTAGTGGTTTATCGGGCGAGCTGTTTTTT; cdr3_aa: CASSHGWTSGLSGELFF
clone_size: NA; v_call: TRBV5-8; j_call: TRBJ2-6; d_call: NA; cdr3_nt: TGTGCCAGCAGCCCACACCCCACTGGGGCCAACGTCCTGACTTTC; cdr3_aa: CASSPHPTGANVLTF
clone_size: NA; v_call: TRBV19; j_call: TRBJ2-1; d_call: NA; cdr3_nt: TGTGCCAGTAGTATAGGTCGGCGGGCCTACAATGAGCAGTTCTTC; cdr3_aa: CASSIGRRAYNEQFF
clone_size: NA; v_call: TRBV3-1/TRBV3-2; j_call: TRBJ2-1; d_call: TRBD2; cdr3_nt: TGTGCCAGCAGCCAAGGACTAGCGGGGAACGATGAGCAGTTCTTC; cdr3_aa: CASSQGLAGNDEQFF
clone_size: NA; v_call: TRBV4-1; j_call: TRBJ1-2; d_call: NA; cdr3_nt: TGCGCCAGCAGCCAAGATCGCGACAGGTTCTATGGCTACACCTTC; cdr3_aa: CASSQDRDRFYGYTF
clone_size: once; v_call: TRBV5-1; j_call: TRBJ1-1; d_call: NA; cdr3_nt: TGCGCCAGCAGCTTGGTCGGCCCGTTAGCCCTAAACACTGAAGCTTTCTTT; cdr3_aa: CASSLVGPLALNTEAFF
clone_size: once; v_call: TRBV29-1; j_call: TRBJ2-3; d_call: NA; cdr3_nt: TGCAGCGTCGTAGAAGGGGCAGCAGATACGCAGTATTTT; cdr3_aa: CSVVEGAADTQYF
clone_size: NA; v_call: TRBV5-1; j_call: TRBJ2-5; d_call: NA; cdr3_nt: TGCGCCAGCAGCTTGTCGGGGAGTCGGGAGACCCAGTACTTC; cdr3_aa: CASSLSGSRETQYF
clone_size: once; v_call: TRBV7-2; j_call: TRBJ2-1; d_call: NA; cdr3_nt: TGTGCCAGCAGCCCGTGGGGGCTATACAATGAGCAGTTCTTC; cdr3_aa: CASSPWGLYNEQFF
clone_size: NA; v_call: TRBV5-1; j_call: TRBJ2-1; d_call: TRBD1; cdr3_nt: TGCGCCAGCAGCCAAGCCGGGACAGGGTACAATGAGCAGTTCTTC; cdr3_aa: CASSQAGTGYNEQFF
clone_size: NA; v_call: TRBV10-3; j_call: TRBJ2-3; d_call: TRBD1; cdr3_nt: TGTGCCACTACAGGGGGCCCTAGCACAGATACGCAGTATTTT; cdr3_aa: CATTGGPSTDTQYF
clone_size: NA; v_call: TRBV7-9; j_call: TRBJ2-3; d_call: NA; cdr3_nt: TGTGCCAGCAGCCTCGGAGGTCAGGCCACAGATACGCAGTATTTT; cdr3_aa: CASSLGGQATDTQYF
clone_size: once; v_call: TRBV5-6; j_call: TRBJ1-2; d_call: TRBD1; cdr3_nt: TGTGCCAGCAGCGGGGCGGCGGACAGGGATCGCGACTATGGCTACACCTTC; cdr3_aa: CASSGAADRDRDYGYTF
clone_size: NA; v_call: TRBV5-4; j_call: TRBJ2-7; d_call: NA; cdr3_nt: TGTGCCAGCAGCCTAAGCGGGTACGAGCAGTACTTC; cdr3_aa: CASSLSGYEQYF
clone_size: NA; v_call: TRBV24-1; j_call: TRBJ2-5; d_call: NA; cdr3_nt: TGTGCCACCAGTGACACGACAGGCAAAACGGGGACCCAGTACTTC; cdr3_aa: CATSDTTGKTGTQYF
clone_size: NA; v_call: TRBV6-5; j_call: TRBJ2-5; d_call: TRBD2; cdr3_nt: TGTGCCAGCAGTTTGACTAGCGGGAGCCCCAGTGAGACCCAGTACTTC; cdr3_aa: CASSLTSGSPSETQYF
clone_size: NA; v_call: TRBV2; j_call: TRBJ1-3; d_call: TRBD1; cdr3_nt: TGTGCCAGCAGATCACAGGGGGCGTTTGGAAACACCATATATTTT; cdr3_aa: CASRSQGAFGNTIYF
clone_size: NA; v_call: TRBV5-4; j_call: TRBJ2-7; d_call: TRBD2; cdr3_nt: TGTGCCAGCAGCTTGGACAGCGGGAGGCTCCCCTACGAGCAGTACTTC; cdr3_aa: CASSLDSGRLPYEQYF
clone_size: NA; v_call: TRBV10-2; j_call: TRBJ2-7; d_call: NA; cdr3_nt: TGCGCCAGCAAGGTCGAGGTCCGGTCGACCTACGAGCAGTACTTC; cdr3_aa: CASKVEVRSTYEQYF
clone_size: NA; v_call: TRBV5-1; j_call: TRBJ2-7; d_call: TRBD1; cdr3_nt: TGCGCCAGCAGCTTGGGGGGGACAGGGGCCCCCGAGCAGTACTTC; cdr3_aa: CASSLGGTGAPEQYF
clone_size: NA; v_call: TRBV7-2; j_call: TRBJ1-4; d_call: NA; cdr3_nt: TGTGCCAGCAGCTTAGCGCTATACGGTGAAAAACTGTTTTTT; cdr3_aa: CASSLALYGEKLFF
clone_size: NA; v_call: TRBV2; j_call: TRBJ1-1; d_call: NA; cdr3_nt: TGTGCCAGCAGCCAAACTTATGAAGCTTTCTTT; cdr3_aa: CASSQTYEAFF
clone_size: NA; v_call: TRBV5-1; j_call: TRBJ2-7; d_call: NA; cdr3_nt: TGCGCCAGCAGCTTTTTCCAGGACAGCGAGCAGTACTTC; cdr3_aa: CASSFFQDSEQYF
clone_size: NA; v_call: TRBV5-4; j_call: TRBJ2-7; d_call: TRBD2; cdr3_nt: TGTGCCAGCAGCGTCGGACTAGCGGGGGGGCTGTCCTACGAGCAGTACTTC; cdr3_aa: CASSVGLAGGLSYEQYF
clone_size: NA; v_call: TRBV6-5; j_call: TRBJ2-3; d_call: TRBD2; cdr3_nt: TGTGCCAGCAGTCCAAGGACTAGCGGGGGGGATACGCAGTATTTT; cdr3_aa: CASSPRTSGGDTQYF
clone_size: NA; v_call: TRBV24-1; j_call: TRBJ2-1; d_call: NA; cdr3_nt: TGTGCCACCAGTGATTCCAGGGGTTCGGGGTCCGTTTGGGGTTACAATGAGCAGTTCTTC; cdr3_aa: CATSDSRGSGSVWGYNEQFF
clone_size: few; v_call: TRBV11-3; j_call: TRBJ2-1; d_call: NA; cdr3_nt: TGTGCCAGCAGCTCCGGGAGAAAGCGGATCTATGAGCAGTTCTTC; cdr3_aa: CASSSGRKRIYEQFF
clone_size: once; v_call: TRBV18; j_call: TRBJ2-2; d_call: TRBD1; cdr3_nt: TGTGCCAGCTCCCCGGGACAGGGGAATACCGGGGAGCTGTTTTTT; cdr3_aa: CASSPGQGNTGELFF
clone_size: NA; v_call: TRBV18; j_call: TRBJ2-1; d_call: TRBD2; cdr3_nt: TGTGCCAGCTCACCAGTTAGCGGGGGAAACCTGGGGGAGCAGTTCTTC; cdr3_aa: CASSPVSGGNLGEQFF
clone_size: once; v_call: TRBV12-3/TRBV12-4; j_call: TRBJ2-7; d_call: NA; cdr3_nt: TGTGCCAGCAGTTTAACCAGGTCCTACGAGCAGTACTTC; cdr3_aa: CASSLTRSYEQYF
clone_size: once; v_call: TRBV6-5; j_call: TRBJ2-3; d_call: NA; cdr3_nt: TGTGCCAGCAGGTCAGGGAGCACAGATACGCAGTATTTT; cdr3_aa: CASRSGSTDTQYF
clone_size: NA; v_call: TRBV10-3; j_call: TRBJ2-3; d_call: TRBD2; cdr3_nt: TGTGCCATCAGTGAGCCGTCATACCCCACTCCCCTAGCGGGAGTTAGTGTGGTTGAAAATACGCAGTATTTT; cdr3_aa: CAISEPSYPTPLAGVSVVENTQYF
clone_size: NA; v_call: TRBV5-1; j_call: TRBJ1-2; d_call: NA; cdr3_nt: TGCGCCAGCAGCTTGGGCCAGGGTGGATTTTATGGCTACACCTTC; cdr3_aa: CASSLGQGGFYGYTF
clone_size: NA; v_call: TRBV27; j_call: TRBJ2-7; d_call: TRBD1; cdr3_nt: TGTGCCAGCAGTCAACGGACAGGGGCGGGGTACGAGCAGTACTTC; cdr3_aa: CASSQRTGAGYEQYF
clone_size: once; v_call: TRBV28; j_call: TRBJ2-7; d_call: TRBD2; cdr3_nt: TGTGCCAGCAGTTCCGCTAGCGGGAGGGCCTCCGAGCAGTACTTC; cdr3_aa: CASSSASGRASEQYF
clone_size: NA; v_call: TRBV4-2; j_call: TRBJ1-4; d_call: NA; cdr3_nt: TGTGCCAGCAGCCGAGGCAGATCTACAACTAATGAAAAACTGTTTTTT; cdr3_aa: CASSRGRSTTNEKLFF
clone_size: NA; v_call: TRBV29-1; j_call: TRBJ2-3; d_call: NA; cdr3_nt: TGCAGCGTTGAAGATAGGGGGGGGGCGATAGATACGCAGTATTTT; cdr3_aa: CSVEDRGGAIDTQYF